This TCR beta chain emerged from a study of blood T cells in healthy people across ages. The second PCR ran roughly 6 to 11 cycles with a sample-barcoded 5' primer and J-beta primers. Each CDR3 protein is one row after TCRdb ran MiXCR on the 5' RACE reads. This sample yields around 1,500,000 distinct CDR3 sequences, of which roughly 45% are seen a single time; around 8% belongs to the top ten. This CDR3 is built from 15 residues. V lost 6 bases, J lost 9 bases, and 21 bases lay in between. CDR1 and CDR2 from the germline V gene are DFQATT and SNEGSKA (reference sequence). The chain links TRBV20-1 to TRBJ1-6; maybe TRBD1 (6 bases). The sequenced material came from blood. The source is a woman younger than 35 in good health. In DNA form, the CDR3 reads TGCAGTGCCCTTAATCCCGGACAGCAGACTTCACCCCTCCACTTT. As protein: CSALNPGQQTSPLHF.